This is a list of T cell receptor beta chains from one sample in a study of cytomegalovirus exposure and HLA in healthy donors. TCRdb's table, derived via immunoSEQ multiplex PCR, lists solely in-frame clones and lacks some. Seen here are around 60,000 clones, about 72% observed once, and the top ten hold 25%. The sequencing input was PBMCs. The source of these receptors is a man aged 45-65 years in good health and CMV-seropositive. Both conserved end residues are part of each CDR3. A D gene is named only where the DNA matches it firmly. Size tells how often a clone was seen (once, few, many) or the class of an expanded clone, and some rows leave it out.

NA TRBJ2-1 TRBV15 NA CARILGVLMDEQFF TGTGCCAGGATTCTAGGGGTGCTGATGGATGAGCAGTTCTTC
TRBD2 TRBJ2-1 TRBV4-2 few CASSQDRPLSQRDYNEQFF TGTGCCAGCAGCCAAGATCGCCCTTTATCCCAGCGGGACTACAATGAGCAGTTCTTC
TRBD1 TRBJ2-5 TRBV5-1 NA CASSLLGQAYRETQYF TGCGCCAGCAGCTTGCTAGGACAGGCTTATCGAGAGACCCAGTACTTC
TRBD2 TRBJ2-3 TRBV5-1 NA CASSLGIAGSTDTQYF TGCGCCAGCAGCTTGGGGATAGCGGGTAGCACAGATACGCAGTATTTT
NA TRBJ2-7 TRBV6-5 NA CASSYLADSYEQYF TGTGCCAGCAGTTACTTGGCCGACTCCTACGAGCAGTACTTC
TRBD1 TRBJ1-1 TRBV2 few CASTRGLGTEAFF TGTGCCAGCACCAGGGGGCTGGGCACTGAAGCTTTCTTT
TRBD2 TRBJ2-1 TRBV28 few CASSISGGAYNEQFF TGTGCCAGCAGCATTAGCGGGGGGGCCTACAATGAGCAGTTCTTC
TRBD1 TRBJ1-4 TRBV7-9 NA CASSFTGAVEKLFF TGTGCCAGCAGCTTTACAGGGGCGGTTGAAAAACTGTTTTTT
NA TRBJ2-7 TRBV5-6 NA CASSFGTGPTYEQYF TGTGCCAGCAGTTTTGGAACAGGACCTACCTACGAGCAGTACTTC
NA TRBJ2-2 TRBV7-3 few CASSPIPGVVGGNTGELFF TGTGCCAGCAGCCCTATCCCCGGGGTAGTCGGAGGGAACACCGGGGAGCTGTTTTTT
NA TRBJ1-4 TRBV5-1 NA CASRKEALEGEKLFF TGCGCCAGCAGGAAGGAGGCCCTAGAAGGTGAAAAACTGTTTTTT